Only a few counts were recorded for the clone carrying this T cell receptor beta chain. The antigen is undetermined. As every portion of the isolated RNA was reverse transcribed, the sequencing read expressed TCRB transcripts. Mean read depth for naive, central memory and regulatory T cell samples was about 3.4 million reads. The table came from immunoSEQ multiplex PCR; TCRdb's copy has only in-frame clones and leaves some out. The sample has 300,000 to 350,000 clones, about 20% seen once; the top ten hold 0.044%. The CDR3 runs to 15 residues. The V end was cut by 4 bases, the J end by 6 bases, with 18 bases between. CDR1 and CDR2 from the germline V gene are SGHRS and YFSETQ. This sample is part of a study of beta chain features in type 1 diabetes. Study results and caveats: The similarity of naive, central memory and Treg TCRB repertoires appeared greater among patients than among healthy donors. Type 1 diabetes patients had moderately but significantly shorter TCRB CDR3s in all four CD4+ subsets.

Based on CD45RO/CCR7/CD25/CD127/CD95/CD27, CD4+ regulatory, stem cell-like memory, naive and central memory cells were sorted. Sequencing used naive CD4+ T cells from blood. The chain couples TRBV5-1 to TRBJ2-3; TRBD2 is a possible D gene (6 bases). This sequence was found in a woman aged 18-29 years in good health. The CDR3 nucleotides are TGCGCCAGCAGCCCGCGCCGGGACTCAAGGGATACGCAGTATTTT. It encodes CASSPRRDSRDTQYF.